This T cell receptor beta chain stems from a study of shared clonotypes between healthy human individuals. General study points: Clonotypes which were not shared had lower generation probabilities than clonotypes that all four donors shared. Among the subsets, naive ones generally showed larger estimated richness than memory ones.

CD45RO-negative CD8 cells positively selected for CCR7 made up the naive population, which excluded terminally differentiated effector memory CD45RA+ cells. The run depth of the assay was deep. Profiled with immunoSEQ multiplex PCR; TCRdb holds only in-frame clones, not every one. The sample yields fewer than 1 million clones, about 97% seen once. With respect to this clone: Its cognate antigen is unknown.

The sequenced sample consisted of naive CD8+ T cells sorted from blood. The sequence was obtained from a man between 25 and 39 years old in good health.

The CDR3 DNA reads as TGTGCTAGTGGTTGGAATGTGCAGGATGGATACCCCTCTGGGGCCAACGTCCTGACTTTC. Its protein product is CASGWNVQDGYPSGANVLTF. V is TRBV12-5 and J is TRBJ2-6; no definite D call. The CDR3 is made up of 20 amino acids. Germline V gene sequence: CDR1 LGHNT, CDR2 FRNRAP. Trimming removed 4 bases from V and 0 bases from J, with 22 bases in between.